This entry describes one TCR beta chain. Source study methods: By means of reference gene primer amplification, nucleated cell counts were estimated. The protocol was immunoSEQ multiplex PCR, while the TCRdb copy is restricted to in-frame clones and leaves out a portion. Clone size and the V and J calls come from that table; the DNA yielded D and trimming. Seen here are about 670,000 clones, about 90% observed once, and the top ten hold around 0.3%. The sample belongs to a study of blood T cell repertoires in COVID-19. Germline V gene data show CDR1 as SGHNT and CDR2 as YYREEE (reference sequence). The CDR3 consists of 16 residues. The trim removed 4 bases at V and 8 bases at J, leaving 9 bases unmatched.

Specimen: peripheral blood. The sequence derives from a woman in her late teens or twenties with acute or convalescent COVID-19. The J gene is TRBJ2-2, the V gene TRBV5-4, with TRBD2 identical over 12 bases. The CDR3 nucleotides read TGTGCCAGCAGCCGCCTAGCGGGGGGGCCTGATGGGGAGCTGTTTTTT. Translation: CASSRLAGGPDGELFF. Variable domain in full (rest from reference TRBV5-4 and TRBJ2-2): ETGVTQSPTHLIKTRGQQVTLRCSSQSGHNTVSWYQQALGQGPQFIFQYYREEENGRGNFPPRFSGLQFPNYSSELNVNALELDDSALYLCASSRLAGGPDGELFFGEGSRLTVL.